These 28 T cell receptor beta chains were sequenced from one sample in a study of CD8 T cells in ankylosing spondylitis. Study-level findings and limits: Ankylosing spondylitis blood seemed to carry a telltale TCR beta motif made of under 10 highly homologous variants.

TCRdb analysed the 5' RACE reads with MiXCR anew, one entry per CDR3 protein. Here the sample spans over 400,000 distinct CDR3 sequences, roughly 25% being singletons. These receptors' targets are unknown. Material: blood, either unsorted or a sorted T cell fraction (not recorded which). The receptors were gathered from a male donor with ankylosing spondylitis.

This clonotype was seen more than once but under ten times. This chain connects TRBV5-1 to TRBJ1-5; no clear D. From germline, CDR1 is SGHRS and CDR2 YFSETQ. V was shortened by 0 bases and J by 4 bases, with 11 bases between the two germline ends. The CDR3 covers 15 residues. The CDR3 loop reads CASSLDGSRNQPQHF. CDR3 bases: TGCGCCAGCAGCTTGGATGGGTCGAGGAATCAGCCCCAGCATTTT.

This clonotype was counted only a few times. CDR3 nucleotides: TGCAGCGTTGAGGATGGGCCTGGCTACACCTTC. Translated: CSVEDGPGYTF. The gene calls are TRBV29-1 and TRBJ1-2; D not resolved. The CDR3 extends over 11 amino acids. Deletions cut 3 bases from V and 7 bases from J, with 9 bases between. Germline V CDR1 and CDR2: SQVTM, ANQGSEA.

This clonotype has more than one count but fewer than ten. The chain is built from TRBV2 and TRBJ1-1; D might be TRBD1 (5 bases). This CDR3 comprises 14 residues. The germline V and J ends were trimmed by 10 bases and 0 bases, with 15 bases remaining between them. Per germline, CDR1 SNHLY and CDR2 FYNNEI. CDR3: CAISSLTVNTEAFF. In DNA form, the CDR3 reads TGTGCCATCTCCTCTTTGACAGTGAACACTGAAGCTTTCTTT. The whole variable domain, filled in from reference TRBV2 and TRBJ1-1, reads EPEVTQTPSHQVTQMGQEVILRCVPISNHLYFYWYRQILGQKVEFLVSFYNNEISEKSEIFDDQFSVERPDGSNFTLKIRSTKLEDSAMYFCAISSLTVNTEAFFGQGTRLTVV.

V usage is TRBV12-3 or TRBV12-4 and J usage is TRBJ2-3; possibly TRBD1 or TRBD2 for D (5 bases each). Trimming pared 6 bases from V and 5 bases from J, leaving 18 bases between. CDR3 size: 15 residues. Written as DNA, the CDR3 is TGTGCCAGCAGCAACCAGGGACCCTTGGGAGATACGCAGTATTTT. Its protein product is CASSNQGPLGDTQYF.

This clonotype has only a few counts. The CDR3 bases are TGTGCCAGCAGCTTAGCGGGGACAGGCAACAATGAGCAGTTCTTC. Translating gives CASSLAGTGNNEQFF. The V call is TRBV7-2, the J call TRBJ2-1, with TRBD1 identical over 8 bases. The length of the CDR3 is 15 residues. Per germline, CDR1 SGHTA and CDR2 FQGNSA. The ends lost 0 bases at V and 5 bases at J; junction bases unmatched: 3.

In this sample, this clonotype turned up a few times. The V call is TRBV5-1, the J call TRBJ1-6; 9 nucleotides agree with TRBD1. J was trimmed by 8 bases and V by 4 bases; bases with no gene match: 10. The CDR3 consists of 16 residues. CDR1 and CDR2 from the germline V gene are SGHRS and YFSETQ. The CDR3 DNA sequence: TGCGCCAGCAGCCTACTACCGGGACAGGGTGATTCACCCCTCCACTTT. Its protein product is CASSLLPGQGDSPLHF.

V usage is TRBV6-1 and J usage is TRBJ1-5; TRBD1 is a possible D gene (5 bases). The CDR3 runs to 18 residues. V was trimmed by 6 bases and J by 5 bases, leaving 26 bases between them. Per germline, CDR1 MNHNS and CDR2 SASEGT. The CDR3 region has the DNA TGTGCCAGCAGACCCCATCTGGAGGGGCCAGCCCAACATCAGCCCCAGCATTTT. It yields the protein CASRPHLEGPAQHQPQHF.

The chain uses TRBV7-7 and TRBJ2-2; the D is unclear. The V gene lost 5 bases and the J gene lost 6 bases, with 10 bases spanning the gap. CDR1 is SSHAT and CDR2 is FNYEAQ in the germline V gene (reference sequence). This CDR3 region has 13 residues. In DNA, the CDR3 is TGTGCCAGCAGCGTGGCTGGTCCCGGGGAGCTGTTTTTT. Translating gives CASSVAGPGELFF.

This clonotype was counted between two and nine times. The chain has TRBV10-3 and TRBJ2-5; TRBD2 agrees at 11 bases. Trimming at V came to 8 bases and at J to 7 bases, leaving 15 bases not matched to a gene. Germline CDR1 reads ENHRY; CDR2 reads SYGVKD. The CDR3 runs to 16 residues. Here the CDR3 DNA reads TGTGCCATCCAACCTACTAGCGGGAGCAGCCGGGGGACCCAGTACTTC. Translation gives CAIQPTSGSSRGTQYF.

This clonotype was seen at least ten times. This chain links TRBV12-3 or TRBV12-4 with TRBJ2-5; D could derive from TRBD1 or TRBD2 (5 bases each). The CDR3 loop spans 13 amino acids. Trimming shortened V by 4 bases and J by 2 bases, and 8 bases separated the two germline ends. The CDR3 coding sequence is TGTGCCAGCAGTTCCGGGACGCAAGAGACCCAGTACTTC. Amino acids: CASSSGTQETQYF.

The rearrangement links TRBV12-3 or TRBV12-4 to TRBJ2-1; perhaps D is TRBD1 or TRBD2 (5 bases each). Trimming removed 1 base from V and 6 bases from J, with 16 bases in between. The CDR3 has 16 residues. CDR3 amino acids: CASSLVGDPIGNEQFF. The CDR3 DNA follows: TGTGCCAGCAGTTTAGTCGGGGACCCTATTGGCAATGAGCAGTTCTTC.

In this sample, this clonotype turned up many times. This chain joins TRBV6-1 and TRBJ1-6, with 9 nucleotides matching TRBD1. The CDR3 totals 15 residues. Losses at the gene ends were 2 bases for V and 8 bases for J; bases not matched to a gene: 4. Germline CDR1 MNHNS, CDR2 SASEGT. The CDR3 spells CASSETGGEYSPLHF. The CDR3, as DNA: TGTGCCAGCAGTGAAACAGGGGGCGAATATTCACCCCTCCACTTT.

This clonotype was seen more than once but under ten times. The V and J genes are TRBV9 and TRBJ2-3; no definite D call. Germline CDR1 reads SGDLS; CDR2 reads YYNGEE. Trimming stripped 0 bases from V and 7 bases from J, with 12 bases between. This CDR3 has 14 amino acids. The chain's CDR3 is CASSVGPPPNTQYF. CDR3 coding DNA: TGTGCCAGCAGCGTAGGTCCACCACCCAATACGCAGTATTTT.

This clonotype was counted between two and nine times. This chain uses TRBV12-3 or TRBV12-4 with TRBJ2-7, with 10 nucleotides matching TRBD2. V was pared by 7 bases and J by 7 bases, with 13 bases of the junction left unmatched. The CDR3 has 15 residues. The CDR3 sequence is CASTLGASGSWEQYF. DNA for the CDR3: TGTGCCAGCACCTTGGGGGCTAGCGGGAGTTGGGAGCAGTACTTC.

The CDR3 DNA reads as TGTGCCAGCAAAGACAGGGTTATCTACGAGCAGTACTTC. The encoded protein is CASKDRVIYEQYF. The V gene is TRBV6-2 or TRBV6-3, the J gene TRBJ2-7; 7 nucleotides match TRBD1. Germline V gene sequence: CDR1 MNHEY, CDR2 SVGEGT. The CDR3 sequence is 13 residues long. Losses at the gene ends were 7 bases for V and 3 bases for J; bases not matched to a gene: 6.

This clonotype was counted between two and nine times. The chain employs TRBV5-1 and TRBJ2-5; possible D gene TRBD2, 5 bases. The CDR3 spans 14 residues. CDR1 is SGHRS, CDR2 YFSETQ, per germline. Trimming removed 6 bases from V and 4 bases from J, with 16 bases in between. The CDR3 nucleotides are TGCGCCAGCACCTCTGTGCAGGCGGGAGAGACCCAGTACTTC. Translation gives CASTSVQAGETQYF. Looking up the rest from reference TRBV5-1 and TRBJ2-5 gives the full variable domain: KAGVTQTPRYLIKTRGQQVTLSCSPISGHRSVSWYQQTPGQGLQFLFEYFSETQRNKGNFPGRFSGRQFSNSRSEMNVSTLELGDSALYLCASTSVQAGETQYFGPGTRLLVL.

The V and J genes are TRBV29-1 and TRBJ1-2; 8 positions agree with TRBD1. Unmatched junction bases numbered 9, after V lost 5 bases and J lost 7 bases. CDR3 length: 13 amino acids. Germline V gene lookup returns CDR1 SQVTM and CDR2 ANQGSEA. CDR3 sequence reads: CSVSRTGNGGYTF. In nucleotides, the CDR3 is TGCAGCGTTTCCCGGACAGGGAATGGTGGCTACACCTTC.

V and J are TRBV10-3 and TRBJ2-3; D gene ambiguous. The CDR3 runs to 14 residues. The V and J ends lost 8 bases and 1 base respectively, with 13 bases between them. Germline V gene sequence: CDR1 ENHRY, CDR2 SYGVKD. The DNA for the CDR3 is TGTGCCATCGCGGCGGCGGATGGCACAGATACGCAGTATTTT. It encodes CAIAAADGTDTQYF.

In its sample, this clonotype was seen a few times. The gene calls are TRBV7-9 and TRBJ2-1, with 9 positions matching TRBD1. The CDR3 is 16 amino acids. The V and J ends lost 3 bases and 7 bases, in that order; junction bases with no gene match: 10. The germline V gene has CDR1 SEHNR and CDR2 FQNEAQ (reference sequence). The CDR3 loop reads CASSFSGDRVGNEQFF. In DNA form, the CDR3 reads TGTGCCAGCAGCTTCAGCGGGGACAGGGTCGGAAATGAGCAGTTCTTC.

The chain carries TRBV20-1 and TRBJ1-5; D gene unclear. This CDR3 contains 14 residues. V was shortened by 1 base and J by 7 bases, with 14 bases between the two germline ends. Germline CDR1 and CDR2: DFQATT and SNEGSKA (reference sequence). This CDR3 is CSARGTGVRQPQHF. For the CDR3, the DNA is TGCAGTGCTAGAGGGACCGGGGTTCGGCAGCCCCAGCATTTT.

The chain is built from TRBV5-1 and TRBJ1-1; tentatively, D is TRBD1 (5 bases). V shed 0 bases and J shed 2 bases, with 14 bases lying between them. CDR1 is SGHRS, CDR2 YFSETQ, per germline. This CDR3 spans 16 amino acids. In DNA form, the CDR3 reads TGCGCCAGCAGCTTGGGCCCTTTGGGGGAAAACACTGAAGCTTTCTTT. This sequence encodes CASSLGPLGENTEAFF.

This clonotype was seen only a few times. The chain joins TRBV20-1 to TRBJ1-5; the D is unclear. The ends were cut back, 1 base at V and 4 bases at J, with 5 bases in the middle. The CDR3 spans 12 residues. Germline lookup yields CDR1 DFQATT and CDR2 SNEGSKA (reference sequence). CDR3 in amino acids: CSARAGNQPQHF. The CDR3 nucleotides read TGCAGTGCTAGAGCGGGGAATCAGCCCCAGCATTTT.

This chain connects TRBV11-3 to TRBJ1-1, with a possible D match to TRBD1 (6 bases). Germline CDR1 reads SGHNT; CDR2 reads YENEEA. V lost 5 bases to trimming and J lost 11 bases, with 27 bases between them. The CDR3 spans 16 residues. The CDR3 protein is CASSRGAQGPPQSAFF. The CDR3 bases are TGTGCCAGCAGCAGGGGGGCCCAGGGGCCTCCCCAGTCGGCTTTCTTT.

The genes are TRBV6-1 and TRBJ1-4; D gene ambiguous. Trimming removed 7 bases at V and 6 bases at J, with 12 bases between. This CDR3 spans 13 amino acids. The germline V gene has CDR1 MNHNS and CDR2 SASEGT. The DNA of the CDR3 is TGTGCCAGCAATCATAGGTCATATGAAAAACTGTTTTTT. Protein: CASNHRSYEKLFF.

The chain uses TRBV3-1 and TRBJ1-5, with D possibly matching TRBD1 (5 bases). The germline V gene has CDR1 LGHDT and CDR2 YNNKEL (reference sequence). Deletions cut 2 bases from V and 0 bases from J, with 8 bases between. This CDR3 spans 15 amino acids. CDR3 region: CASSQFRDSNQPQHF. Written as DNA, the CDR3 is TGTGCCAGCAGCCAATTCAGGGATAGCAATCAGCCCCAGCATTTT.

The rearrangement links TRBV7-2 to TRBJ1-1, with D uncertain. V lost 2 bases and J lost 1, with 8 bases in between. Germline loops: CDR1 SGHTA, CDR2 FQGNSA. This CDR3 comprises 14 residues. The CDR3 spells CASSLQVSNTEAFF. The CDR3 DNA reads TGTGCCAGCAGCTTACAGGTCTCGAACACTGAAGCTTTCTTT.

The CDR3 is CSARPRSNYGYTF. CDR3 DNA: TGCAGTGCCCGGCCCCGGTCCAACTATGGCTACACCTTC. V usage is TRBV20-1 and J usage is TRBJ1-2; no clear D. CDR1 DFQATT and CDR2 SNEGSKA come from the germline V gene (reference sequence). This CDR3 comprises 13 residues. V was clipped by 6 bases and J by 2 bases, with 13 bases between them.

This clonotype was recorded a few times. The CDR3 coding sequence is TGTGCCAGCAGCTTTTCACAGAGAGGGGGGACCCAGTACTTC. Protein product: CASSFSQRGGTQYF. V usage is TRBV11-2 and J usage is TRBJ2-5; a possible D gene is TRBD1 (6 bases). Deletions cut 3 bases from V and 7 bases from J, with 15 bases between. The CDR3 has 14 amino acids. Germline V gives CDR1 SGHAT, CDR2 FQNNGV. Looking up the rest from reference TRBV11-2 and TRBJ2-5 gives the full variable domain: EAGVAQSPRYKIIEKRQSVAFWCNPISGHATLYWYQQILGQGPKLLIQFQNNGVVDDSQLPKDRFSAERLKGVDSTLKIQPAKLEDSAVYLCASSFSQRGGTQYFGPGTRLLVL.